The entry below gives a single T cell receptor beta chain sequence along with its context. The CDR3 covers 15 residues. CDR1 and CDR2 (germline): SGHRS, YFSETQ. V lost 1 base and J lost 4, with 12 bases in between. Unique molecular identifiers were built into the TCRbeta library. A single record per CDR3 protein comes from TCRdb applying MiXCR to the PCR reads. This table holds some 550,000 distinct CDR3 sequences, 15% to 20% found once. The data are from a study of T-cell reconstitution after alpha-beta-depleted transplantation in children. The J gene is TRBJ2-1, the V gene TRBV5-1, with D perhaps TRBD1 (5 bases). The TCR comes from a human donor who donated a stem cell graft to a child with acute lymphoblastic leukemia. The starting material was PBMCs from the stem cell graft donor, obtained from the stem cell graft. The CDR3: CASSLRQGLYNEQFF. The CDR3 DNA reads as TGCGCCAGCAGCTTGAGGCAGGGCTTATACAATGAGCAGTTCTTC.